One sample yielded the 8 T cell receptor beta chains listed below, sequenced in a study of blood T cell repertoires in COVID-19 (dated by TCRdb to 2018 to 2021). The library was built by means of the immunoSEQ multiplex PCR assay. The table comes from immuneACCESS by way of TCRdb, which keeps in-frame sequences with V and J called. Part of the clones is missing from these tables; in studies checked, under half for an unresolved V gene and the rest for unknown reasons. Recorded for this sample are about 210,000 clones; roughly 89% of them occurred a single time. The top ten hold around 3.1% of the sample. Sequencing was performed on PBMCs or T cells enriched from blood (not recorded which). The source is a woman in her 30s who had been exposed to COVID-19.

This chain uses TRBV5-1 with TRBJ1-1; 9 bases match TRBD1. The CDR3 sequence is 14 residues long. V shed 7 bases, J shed 5 bases, and the junction held 9 bases outside the gene matches. The germline gives CDR1 SGHRS, CDR2 YFSETQ. CDR3 sequence (DNA): TGCGCCAGCGTCCCCGGGACAGGGCGGACTGAAGCTTTCTTT. Translating gives CASVPGTGRTEAFF. The full variable domain, completed using reference TRBV5-1 and TRBJ1-1, is KAGVTQTPRYLIKTRGQQVTLSCSPISGHRSVSWYQQTPGQGLQFLFEYFSETQRNKGNFPGRFSGRQFSNSRSEMNVSTLELGDSALYLCASVPGTGRTEAFFGQGTRLTVV.

J is TRBJ2-7 and V is TRBV7-9, with D perhaps matching TRBD2 (6 bases). This CDR3 spans 12 amino acids. Per the germline V gene, CDR1 is SEHNR and CDR2 is FQNEAQ (reference sequence). Trimming took off 3 bases at V and 7 bases at J, with 10 bases between the two ends. In nucleotides, the CDR3 is TGTGCCAGCAGCTTCGGGGGTCGGGAGCAGTACTTC. Translating gives CASSFGGREQYF.

The rearrangement uses TRBV7-9 and TRBJ2-7, with TRBD2 identical over 7 bases. Germline V CDR1 and CDR2: SEHNR, FQNEAQ (reference sequence). The CDR3 is 14 amino acids. V lost 5 bases, J lost 4 bases, and 8 bases stayed unmatched. In DNA, the CDR3 is TGTGCCAGCAGCAACAGCGGGGTCGGATACGAGCAGTACTTC. Translating it yields CASSNSGVGYEQYF.

The rearrangement links TRBV3-1 (or the pseudogene TRBV3-2) to TRBJ2-7; 8 bases agree with TRBD2. CDR3 length equals 13 residues. CDR1 is LGHDT and CDR2 is YNNKEL in the germline V gene (reference sequence). With 8 bases clipped from V and 2 bases from J, the junction kept 5 bases outside the gene matches. CDR3 residues: CASRGGTPYEQYF. In nucleotides, the CDR3 is TGTGCCAGCCGGGGGGGGACCCCCTACGAGCAGTACTTC.

CDR3 protein: CASSQGLAGVGDTQYF. For the CDR3, the DNA is TGTGCCAGCAGCCAAGGTCTAGCGGGGGTGGGAGATACGCAGTATTTT. The rearrangement uses TRBV3-1 (or the pseudogene TRBV3-2) and TRBJ2-3; 10 bases line up with TRBD2. The J segment lost 5 bases and the V segment lost 1 base, leaving 6 bases of the junction unmatched. CDR3 size: 16 residues. CDR1 and CDR2 from the germline V gene are LGHDT and YNNKEL (reference sequence).

This chain links TRBV4-2 with TRBJ1-4; the match to TRBD1 covers 10 bases. Germline V CDR1 and CDR2: LGHNA, YNFKEQ. V gave up 4 bases and J gave up 8 bases; unmatched junction bases: 7. The CDR3 runs 15 residues. The CDR3 loop is CASSRGQGEQEKLFF. The CDR3 coding sequence is TGTGCCAGCAGCCGCGGACAGGGGGAGCAAGAAAAACTGTTTTTT.

The V gene is TRBV11-2, the J gene TRBJ1-2, with D maybe TRBD1 (6 bases). The length of the CDR3 is 15 residues. The ends were cut back, 2 bases at V and 1 base at J, with 11 bases in the middle. Germline V gives CDR1 SGHAT, CDR2 FQNNGV. The CDR3 region is CASSLYTGNNYGYTF. CDR3 DNA sequence: TGTGCCAGCAGCTTATACACAGGGAATAACTATGGCTACACCTTC.

The V and J genes are TRBV9 and TRBJ2-7; TRBD1 agrees at 9 bases. The CDR3 has 14 residues. Germline V CDR1 and CDR2: SGDLS, YYNGEE. J was trimmed by 7 bases and V by 0 bases; bases with no gene match: 5. The CDR3 nucleotides read TGTGCCAGCAGCGTAGCGGGACAGGGTCAAGAGCAGTACTTC. It specifies CASSVAGQGQEQYF.